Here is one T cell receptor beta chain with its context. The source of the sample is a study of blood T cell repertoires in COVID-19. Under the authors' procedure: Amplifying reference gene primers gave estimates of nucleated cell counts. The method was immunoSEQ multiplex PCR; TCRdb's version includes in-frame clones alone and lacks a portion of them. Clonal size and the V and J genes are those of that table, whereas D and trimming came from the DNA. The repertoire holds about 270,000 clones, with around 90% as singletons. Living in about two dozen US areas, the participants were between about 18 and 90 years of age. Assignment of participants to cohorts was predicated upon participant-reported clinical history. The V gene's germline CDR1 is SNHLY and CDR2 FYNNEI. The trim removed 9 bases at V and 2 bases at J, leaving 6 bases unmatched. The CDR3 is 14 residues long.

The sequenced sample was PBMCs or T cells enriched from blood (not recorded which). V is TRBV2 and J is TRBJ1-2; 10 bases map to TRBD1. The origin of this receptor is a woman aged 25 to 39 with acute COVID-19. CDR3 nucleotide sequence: TGTGCCAGGACCGGGACAGGGGCAAACTATGGCTACACCTTC. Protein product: CARTGTGANYGYTF.